What follows is one T cell receptor beta chain and its context. The data belong to a study of blood T cell repertoires in COVID-19. Study summary: The analysed material was cDNA or gDNA that came from T cells, B-cell-depleted T cells, or PBMCs.

Germline CDR1 is SGHRS and CDR2 is YFSETQ. The V gene end was trimmed by 4 bases and the J gene end by 6 bases; junction bases not matched to a gene: 10. The CDR3 sequence is 14 residues long. The repertoire was sequenced with immunoSEQ multiplex PCR; TCRdb's copy has only in-frame clones and lacks some. The sample yields some 49,000 clones, approximately 81% seen once. Sequencing was performed on peripheral blood. This sequence originates from an elderly woman with COVID-19, enrolled during active disease. This rearrangement joins TRBV5-1 to TRBJ2-7, with 7 bases matching TRBD1. CDR3 DNA: TGCGCCAGCAGCCCCCGGACAGGCCCCCTCGAGCAGTACTTC. Amino acids: CASSPRTGPLEQYF.